What follows are 31 T cell receptor beta chains derived from one specimen sequenced in a study of shared clonotypes between healthy human individuals. Sequenced by immunoSEQ multiplex PCR; TCRdb stores in-frame clones only, minus some. The sample has 2.5 million or so clones, 85% to 95% seen once. Material for sequencing was naive CD4+ T cells sorted from blood. Documented subset: CD45RA+ positively selected. The receptors come from a man aged 18 to 30 in good health.

The genes are TRBV6-5 and TRBJ1-2; maybe TRBD1 (6 bases). V dropped 6 bases and J dropped 4 bases, with 18 bases sitting between them. Germline values: CDR1 MNHEY, CDR2 SVGAGI. The CDR3 loop spans 15 amino acids. The CDR3 DNA sequence: TGTGCCAGCAGCCCTTCCGGGGGGCAGTTCTATGGCTACACCTTC. Translated, it gives CASSPSGGQFYGYTF.

The gene calls are TRBV6-6 and TRBJ2-1, with TRBD2 matching 8 bases. This CDR3 has 16 residues. The germline V gene has CDR1 MNHNY and CDR2 SVGAGI (reference sequence). J lost 9 bases, V lost 6 bases, and 16 bases had no gene match. CDR3 coding DNA: TGTGCCAGCAGAAAGGATTCGGCGGGGGGATTAGGTGAGCAGTTCTTC. It encodes CASRKDSAGGLGEQFF.

This clone was detected once. The rearrangement joins TRBV2 to TRBJ1-5; TRBD1 is a possible D gene (5 bases). V lost 7 bases, J lost 4 bases, and 11 bases lay in between. This CDR3 region has 13 residues. Germline CDR1 and CDR2: SNHLY and FYNNEI. CDR3 sequence: CASNGDGNQPQHF. The CDR3 DNA reads as TGTGCCAGCAACGGGGACGGGAATCAGCCCCAGCATTTT. Full variable domain (remainder filled in from reference TRBV2 and TRBJ1-5): EPEVTQTPSHQVTQMGQEVILRCVPISNHLYFYWYRQILGQKVEFLVSFYNNEISEKSEIFDDQFSVERPDGSNFTLKIRSTKLEDSAMYFCASNGDGNQPQHFGDGTRLSIL.

V usage is TRBV15 and J usage is TRBJ2-3; D unresolved. CDR1 is LNHNV, CDR2 YYDKDF, per germline (reference sequence). This CDR3 spans 14 amino acids. Trimming left V 1 base short and J 14 bases short, with 19 bases between. DNA for the CDR3: TGTGCCACCAGCAGAGGTGGCGGAGACTTGGTCAGGTATTTT. It is translated as CATSRGGGDLVRYF. The variable domain in full, completed from reference TRBV15 and TRBJ2-3, reads DAMVIQNPRYQVTQFGKPVTLSCSQTLNHNVMYWYQQKSSQAPKLLFHYYDKDFNNEADTPDNFQSRRPNTSFCFLDIRSPGLGDTAMYLCATSRGGGDLVRYFGPGTRLTVL.

The chain recombines TRBV10-1 with TRBJ2-7, with a weak D call TRBD2 (6 bases). The CDR3 has 16 residues. Germline V gene sequence: CDR1 WNHNN, CDR2 SYGVQD (reference sequence). V gave up 3 bases and J gave up 2 bases, with 17 bases separating them. CDR3 amino acids: CASSDHGLATPYEQYF. CDR3 nucleotides: TGCGCCAGCAGTGACCATGGGCTAGCGACCCCCTACGAGCAGTACTTC.

This CDR3 reads CASSLQGRQPQHF. In nucleotides, the CDR3 is TGTGCCAGCAGTTTACAGGGAAGGCAGCCCCAGCATTTT. The V call is TRBV6-5, the J call TRBJ1-5; TRBD1 is a possible D gene (6 bases). V was pared by 4 bases and J by 7 bases, with 11 bases between. Germline CDR1 reads MNHEY; CDR2 reads SVGAGI. The CDR3 spans 13 residues.

In regard to this clone: In the same sample, other DNA sequences code for this CDR3. CDR3 sequence (DNA): TGTGCCTGGTCACAGGGGGGCAATGAGCAGTTCTTC. Residues: CAWSQGGNEQFF. This chain connects TRBV30 to TRBJ2-1; TRBD1 matches at 8 bases. The CDR3 has 12 amino acids. Germline assignment: CDR1 GTSNPN and CDR2 SVGIG (reference sequence). V lost 5 bases and J lost 6; bases outside the gene matches: 3.

The rearrangement links TRBV10-3 to TRBJ1-1, with D unclear. V was shortened by 0 bases and J by 3 bases, with 11 bases between the two germline ends. Germline CDR1 reads ENHRY; CDR2 reads SYGVKD. This CDR3 has 15 amino acids. CDR3 DNA sequence: TGTGCCATCAGTGAGTCTCAGGAGATTCACACTGAAGCTTTCTTT. Its protein product is CAISESQEIHTEAFF.

The V gene is TRBV5-1, the J gene TRBJ1-1; TRBD1 aligns across 7 bases. Losses at the gene ends were 4 bases for V and 0 bases for J; bases not matched to a gene: 15. The CDR3 loop spans 18 amino acids. Germline loops: CDR1 SGHRS, CDR2 YFSETQ. The CDR3 spells CASSGAWQGEGMNTEAFF. The CDR3 nucleotides are TGCGCCAGCAGCGGGGCCTGGCAGGGGGAAGGGATGAACACTGAAGCTTTCTTT.

This rearrangement joins TRBV30 to TRBJ1-1, with 7 bases aligning to TRBD1. The CDR3 is 15 residues long. V gave up 1 base and J gave up 4 bases; unmatched junction bases: 9. Per the germline V gene, CDR1 is GTSNPN and CDR2 is SVGIG (reference sequence). In nucleotides, the CDR3 is TGTGCCTGGAGTGCCCCGACAGGGTATCCCACTGAAGCTTTCTTT. This encodes CAWSAPTGYPTEAFF.

The chain employs TRBV15 and TRBJ2-1; no reliable D call. Looked up from germline, CDR1 is LNHNV and CDR2 is YYDKDF (reference sequence). V lost 0 bases to trimming and J lost 6 bases, with 6 bases between them. This CDR3 has 13 residues. Here the CDR3 reads CATSRDFSNEQFF. In DNA form, the CDR3 reads TGTGCCACCAGCAGAGATTTTTCCAATGAGCAGTTCTTC.

The genes are TRBV5-6 and TRBJ2-7; D ambiguous. The CDR3 sequence is 16 residues long. Trimming took 4 bases from V and 0 from J, leaving 17 bases between them. Germline CDR1 reads SGHDT; CDR2 reads YYEEEE. The DNA of the CDR3 is TGTGCCAGCAGCGCCGAGACCAGGCAGTTCTCCTACGAGCAGTACTTC. The encoded protein is CASSAETRQFSYEQYF.

About this clone: At the DNA level, this CDR3 is encoded by other sequences in the same sample as well. V usage is TRBV28 and J usage is TRBJ2-7; D is undetermined. This CDR3 is built from 13 residues. Germline V gene data show CDR1 as MDHEN and CDR2 as SYDVKM. V was pared by 3 bases and J by 0 bases, with 6 bases between. This CDR3 is CASSFGSSYEQYF. The CDR3 bases are TGTGCCAGCAGTTTTGGTAGCTCCTACGAGCAGTACTTC.

V usage is TRBV30 and J usage is TRBJ1-5; D possibly corresponds to TRBD1 (6 bases). V was clipped by 5 bases and J by 0 bases, with 17 bases between them. CDR1 is GTSNPN, CDR2 SVGIG, per germline (reference sequence). The length of the CDR3 is 16 residues. The CDR3 spells CAWDQGNYRSNQPQHF. The CDR3 DNA is TGTGCCTGGGACCAGGGGAACTACCGTAGCAATCAGCCCCAGCATTTT. The whole variable domain, remainder taken from reference TRBV30 and TRBJ1-5, is SQTIHQWPATLVQPVGSPLSLECTVEGTSNPNLYWYRQAAGRGLQLLFYSVGIGQISSEVPQNLSASRPQDRQFILSSKKLLLSDSGFYLCAWDQGNYRSNQPQHFGDGTRLSIL.

This clone has only a few counts. This chain joins TRBV27 and TRBJ1-1, with D possibly TRBD1 on 5 matching bases. In germline, CDR1 is MNHEY, CDR2 SMNVEV (reference sequence). The CDR3 runs to 14 residues. V lost 2 bases and J lost 0, with 7 bases in between. CDR3 sequence: CASSLGAMNTEAFF. Here the CDR3 DNA reads TGTGCCAGCAGTTTAGGGGCAATGAACACTGAAGCTTTCTTT.

The chain links TRBV6-6 to TRBJ2-3; 12 positions match TRBD2. With 8 bases clipped from V and 2 bases from J, the junction kept 8 bases outside the gene matches. The CDR3 has 16 residues. Germline-derived CDR1 and CDR2 are MNHNY and SVGAGI (reference sequence). CDR3 bases: TGTGCCAGCGTTACTAGCGGGGGGACCTTCACAGATACGCAGTATTTT. It specifies CASVTSGGTFTDTQYF.

V gene TRBV27 combines with J gene TRBJ2-7; D is uncertain. CDR3 length equals 10 residues. Trimming shortened V by 2 bases and J by 9 bases, and 5 bases separated the two germline ends. Germline lookup yields CDR1 MNHEY and CDR2 SMNVEV (reference sequence). The CDR3 region is CASSLRRQYF. The CDR3 DNA is TGTGCCAGCAGTTTACGACGGCAGTACTTC.

DNA for the CDR3: TGTGCCAGCAGCTTAGCGAGAACGGTGAGTGAAGCTTTCTTT. This gives the protein CASSLARTVSEAFF. The chain uses TRBV11-2 and TRBJ1-1, with no clear D. The CDR3 sequence is 14 residues long. Trimming stripped 1 base from V and 7 bases from J, with 13 bases between. Germline V gene lookup returns CDR1 SGHAT and CDR2 FQNNGV. Filled out from reference TRBV11-2 and TRBJ1-1, the complete variable domain reads EAGVAQSPRYKIIEKRQSVAFWCNPISGHATLYWYQQILGQGPKLLIQFQNNGVVDDSQLPKDRFSAERLKGVDSTLKIQPAKLEDSAVYLCASSLARTVSEAFFGQGTRLTVV.

With respect to this clone: The identical CDR3 is also encoded by other nucleotide sequences in the sample. The chain uses TRBV20-1 and TRBJ2-7; D gene unclear. Germline values: CDR1 DFQATT, CDR2 SNEGSKA (reference sequence). Trimming took 2 bases from V and 1 from J, leaving 3 bases between them. CDR3 length: 11 amino acids. CDR3 coding DNA: TGCAGTGCTAGACGGTCCTACGAGCAGTACTTC. Protein: CSARRSYEQYF.

The rearrangement links TRBV6-5 to TRBJ2-5; 10 nucleotides agree with TRBD1. Germline CDR1 reads MNHEY; CDR2 reads SVGAGI. Trimming at V came to 6 bases and at J to 5 bases, leaving 6 bases not matched to a gene. The CDR3 is made up of 14 amino acids. CDR3 loop: CASRSTGGAETQYF. The CDR3 coding sequence is TGTGCCAGCAGATCGACAGGGGGCGCGGAGACCCAGTACTTC.

With regard to this clone: The same CDR3 is also encoded by other DNA sequences in this sample. The chain uses TRBV9 and TRBJ1-5; D might be TRBD1 (5 bases). Germline V CDR1 and CDR2: SGDLS, YYNGEE. CDR3 length equals 15 residues. Trimming removed 4 bases at V and 0 bases at J, with 11 bases between. CDR3 amino acids: CASSPDSYSNQPQHF. CDR3 nucleotides: TGTGCCAGCAGCCCCGACAGCTATAGCAATCAGCCCCAGCATTTT.

This chain uses TRBV28 with TRBJ2-1, with TRBD1 as a possible D gene (7 bases). Trimming left V 5 bases short and J 6 bases short, with 17 bases between. Germline V CDR1 and CDR2: MDHEN, SYDVKM. The CDR3 loop spans 15 amino acids. The CDR3 region is CASSPPGDSSNEQFF. The CDR3 bases are TGTGCCAGCAGTCCCCCGGGGGACAGTTCCAATGAGCAGTTCTTC.

The rearrangement links TRBV2 to TRBJ2-5; D unclear. Germline CDR1 SNHLY, CDR2 FYNNEI. V lost 6 bases to trimming and J lost 1 base, with 15 bases between them. The CDR3 has 15 residues. In DNA, the CDR3 is TGTGCCAGCAGGCCCGCGGCAGTTTTCCAAGAGACCCAGTACTTC. Its translation is CASRPAAVFQETQYF.

This clone was recorded only once. V and J are TRBV7-2 and TRBJ2-5; no clear D gene. V gave up 0 bases and J gave up 5 bases, with 10 bases separating them. From germline, CDR1 is SGHTA and CDR2 FQGNSA. The length of the CDR3 is 14 residues. DNA of the CDR3: TGTGCCAGCAGCTTAGCGGTTTTGACGGAGACCCAGTACTTC. Encoded protein: CASSLAVLTETQYF.

This chain links TRBV5-5 with TRBJ1-1; D remains ambiguous. Germline V gives CDR1 SGHKS, CDR2 YYEKEE (reference sequence). The length of the CDR3 is 13 residues. Trimming stripped 4 bases from V and 8 bases from J, with 15 bases between. Written as DNA, the CDR3 is TGTGCCAGCAGCCCCGGGGATCGGAGGGAAGCTTTCTTT. Translation gives CASSPGDRREAFF.

The chain combines TRBV11-2 with TRBJ2-3; 15 bases are a match to TRBD2. Trimming took 6 bases from V and 3 from J; bases not matched to a gene: 1. This CDR3 region has 15 residues. Germline V gene sequence: CDR1 SGHAT, CDR2 FQNNGV. CDR3 bases: TGTGCCAGCAGAGGGACTAGCGGGGGGACAGATACGCAGTATTTT. Its protein product is CASRGTSGGTDTQYF.

The chain joins TRBV28 to TRBJ2-7; TRBD2 matches 12 bases. The germline CDR1 and CDR2 sequences are MDHEN and SYDVKM. The CDR3 is 19 amino acids. V trimming: 3 bases; J trimming: 0 bases; junction bases outside the gene matches: 12. The CDR3, as DNA: TGTGCCAGCAGTTTTTATGGAGGAGGACTAGCGGGGAGCTCCTACGAGCAGTACTTC. This sequence encodes CASSFYGGGLAGSSYEQYF.

V is TRBV21-1 and J is TRBJ1-5; TRBD1, as called in the table, went unchecked against the DNA. TRBV21-1 is labeled a pseudogene. CDR3 length: 16 amino acids. The chain's CDR3 is CASSNSGTGVNQPQHF. The CDR3 DNA sequence: TGTGCCAGCAGCAATTCAGGGACAGGAGTTAATCAGCCCCAGCATTTT.

This rearrangement joins TRBV28 to TRBJ1-5; no clear D gene. Trimming removed 8 bases from V and 0 bases from J, with 14 bases in between. CDR1 is MDHEN and CDR2 is SYDVKM in the germline V gene. The CDR3 loop spans 15 amino acids. The CDR3 DNA reads as TGTGCCAGCCTGAGGGCAGGCTATAGCAATCAGCCCCAGCATTTT. This translates into CASLRAGYSNQPQHF.

As concerns this clone: Other DNA sequences in the same sample also yield this CDR3. The DNA of the CDR3 is TGCGCCAGCCGAAGCAGCGGGGAGCTGTTTTTT. Translating it yields CASRSSGELFF. The chain couples TRBV5-1 to TRBJ2-2; D call uncertain. Looked up from germline, CDR1 is SGHRS and CDR2 is YFSETQ. Trimming took off 7 bases at V and 7 bases at J, with 8 bases between the two ends. The CDR3 runs to 11 residues.

The chain has TRBV11-2 and TRBJ1-1; the D is unclear. With 5 bases removed from V and 6 bases from J, the gap between germline ends came to 13 bases. The CDR3 sequence is 13 residues long. Germline values: CDR1 SGHAT, CDR2 FQNNGV. CDR3 sequence (DNA): TGTGCCAGCAGCAACCGAAACCCGTCTGAAGCTTTCTTT. Translation: CASSNRNPSEAFF.